A single sample is the source of the 29 T cell receptor beta chains below, sequenced in a study of T cells and copy number aberrations in small-cell lung cancer. The method was immunoSEQ multiplex PCR; TCRdb's version includes in-frame clones alone and lacks a portion of them. The table has over 6,000 clones, roughly four fifths seen once. Material: tumor tissue. These TCRs come from a man aged 45 to 65 with small cell lung cancer.

The chain joins TRBV5-1 to TRBJ2-7; D is possibly TRBD1 (6 bases). CDR1 is SGHRS and CDR2 is YFSETQ in the germline V gene. V shed 3 bases and J shed 2 bases, with 12 bases lying between them. The length of the CDR3 is 14 residues. As DNA, the CDR3 is TGCGCCAGCAGCTGGGACAAGGCCACCTACGAGCAGTACTTC. It translates to CASSWDKATYEQYF.

This clone was observed once. This CDR3 reads CASSPDPGRKNTEAFF. The CDR3 nucleotides are TGCGCCAGCAGCCCCGATCCGGGACGTAAAAACACTGAAGCTTTCTTT. The chain couples TRBV4-1 to TRBJ1-1, with D possibly being TRBD1 (5 bases). The V gene's germline CDR1 is MGHRA and CDR2 YSYEKL. Trimming shortened V by 4 bases and J by 2 bases, and 17 bases separated the two germline ends. The CDR3 sequence is 16 residues long.

The chain recombines TRBV28 with TRBJ1-1, with a weak D call TRBD1 (5 bases). The CDR3 is 12 residues long. Germline assignment: CDR1 MDHEN and CDR2 SYDVKM. Trimming took off 7 bases at V and 5 bases at J, with 11 bases between the two ends. Here the CDR3 reads CASTKGWTEAFF. For the CDR3, the DNA is TGTGCCAGCACGAAGGGGTGGACTGAAGCTTTCTTT.

CDR3 in DNA: TGTGCCAGCAGCCCCCGGGACTCGGGTGATACGCAGTATTTT. As protein: CASSPRDSGDTQYF. The gene calls are TRBV11-3 and TRBJ2-3, with TRBD2 as a possible D gene (6 bases). Germline CDR1 and CDR2: SGHNT and YENEEA. The CDR3 loop spans 14 amino acids. V lost 5 bases and J 6 bases, leaving 15 bases between the germline ends.

This clone appeared a few times. The rearrangement links TRBV9 to TRBJ2-5; 7 bases match TRBD2. Germline V gene data show CDR1 as SGDLS and CDR2 as YYNGEE. This CDR3 has 14 residues. V was pared by 1 base and J by 3 bases, with 3 bases of the junction left unmatched. The CDR3 is CASSVSLAEETQYF. CDR3 sequence (DNA): TGTGCCAGCAGCGTAAGTCTAGCGGAAGAGACCCAGTACTTC. Variable domain in full (rest from reference TRBV9 and TRBJ2-5): DSGVTQTPKHLITATGQRVTLRCSPRSGDLSVYWYQQSLDQGLQFLIQYYNGEERAKGNILERFSAQQFPDLHSELNLSSLELGDSALYFCASSVSLAEETQYFGPGTRLLVL.

Only one count was recorded for this clone. The chain uses TRBV27 and TRBJ1-5; D uncertain. Germline V lookup: CDR1 MNHEY, CDR2 SMNVEV (reference sequence). The CDR3 contains 11 residues. Trimming left V 8 bases short and J 4 bases short, with 6 bases between. The CDR3 DNA follows: TGTGCCAGCGGGCTAAATCAGCCCCAGCATTTT. It is translated as CASGLNQPQHF.

V and J are TRBV5-1 and TRBJ1-4, with D unresolved. Germline loops: CDR1 SGHRS, CDR2 YFSETQ. V was clipped by 1 base and J by 14 bases, with 15 bases between them. There are 13 residues in the CDR3. CDR3 nucleotide sequence: TGCGCCAGCAGCTTGCAGGAGACCGACCGTCTGTTTTTT. This sequence encodes CASSLQETDRLFF. Looking up the rest from reference TRBV5-1 and TRBJ1-4 gives the full variable domain: KAGVTQTPRYLIKTRGQQVTLSCSPISGHRSVSWYQQTPGQGLQFLFEYFSETQRNKGNFPGRFSGRQFSNSRSEMNVSTLELGDSALYLCASSLQETDRLFFGSGTQLSVL.

The rearrangement joins TRBV30 to TRBJ2-7, with D tentatively TRBD2 (6 bases). Germline values: CDR1 GTSNPN, CDR2 SVGIG (reference sequence). The CDR3 has 12 residues. V gave up 4 bases and J gave up 6 bases, with 13 bases separating them. Written as DNA, the CDR3 is TGTGCCTGGACCATGGGGGGAATCGAGCAGTACTTC. It yields the protein CAWTMGGIEQYF.

The gene calls are TRBV7-6 and TRBJ2-1; 7 bases fit TRBD2. This CDR3 is built from 17 residues. Germline CDR1 and CDR2: SGHVS and FNYEAQ. V lost 2 bases and J lost 1; bases outside the gene matches: 8. CDR3 sequence: CASSLSVLAVSYNEQFF. The DNA of the CDR3 is TGTGCCAGCAGCTTATCGGTTCTAGCGGTATCCTACAATGAGCAGTTCTTC.

This clone has more than one count but fewer than ten. The chain is built from TRBV16 and TRBJ2-7, with D tentatively TRBD2 (5 bases). CDR3 length: 13 amino acids. The germline V gene encodes CDR1 KGHSY and CDR2 FQNENV. Trimming shortened V by 3 bases and J by 7 bases, and 13 bases separated the two germline ends. The CDR3 is CASSHSGLGEQYF. The CDR3 bases are TGTGCCAGCAGCCACTCTGGACTGGGAGAGCAGTACTTC.

This chain connects TRBV9 to TRBJ2-7; 11 bases fit TRBD2. After removal of 4 bases from V and 1 base from J, the junction contained 7 bases not matched to a gene. CDR3 length: 16 residues. Germline CDR1 is SGDLS and CDR2 is YYNGEE. CDR3 amino acids: CASSTSGTSGSYEQYF. CDR3 coding DNA: TGTGCCAGCAGCACAAGTGGGACTAGCGGTTCCTACGAGCAGTACTTC.

The chain employs TRBV5-6 and TRBJ2-6; D not certain. Trimming left V 0 bases short and J 0 bases short, with 7 bases between. The CDR3 covers 16 residues. CDR1 and CDR2 from the germline V gene are SGHDT and YYEEEE. The CDR3 reads CASSLASSSGANVLTF. As DNA, the CDR3 is TGTGCCAGCAGCTTGGCCAGCAGCTCTGGGGCCAACGTCCTGACTTTC.

This chain links TRBV15 with TRBJ2-7; maybe TRBD2 (6 bases). The CDR3 extends over 14 amino acids. V was trimmed by 4 bases and J by 5 bases, leaving 15 bases between them. CDR1 is LNHNV, CDR2 YYDKDF, per germline (reference sequence). The CDR3 DNA reads as TGTGCCACCAGCAATTACGGGAGTAATAACGAGCAGTACTTC. Its translation: CATSNYGSNNEQYF. Full variable domain (remainder filled in from reference TRBV15 and TRBJ2-7): DAMVIQNPRYQVTQFGKPVTLSCSQTLNHNVMYWYQQKSSQAPKLLFHYYDKDFNNEADTPDNFQSRRPNTSFCFLDIRSPGLGDTAMYLCATSNYGSNNEQYFGPGTRLTVT.

This clone is labeled large. The genes are TRBV7-3 and TRBJ2-1; D call uncertain. The V gene's germline CDR1 is SGHTA and CDR2 FQGTGA. The V end was cut by 1 base, the J end by 6 bases, with 7 bases between. This CDR3 region has 13 residues. CDR3 nucleotide sequence: TGTGCCAGCAGCTTAAACGCCCTCAATGAGCAGTTCTTC. Its protein is CASSLNALNEQFF.

The rearrangement joins TRBV7-9 to TRBJ1-1, with D possibly TRBD1 on 6 matching bases. Trimming pared 5 bases from V and 1 base from J, leaving 17 bases between. Per the germline V gene, CDR1 is SEHNR and CDR2 is FQNEAQ (reference sequence). This CDR3 has 16 amino acids. This CDR3 is CASSLMTGARNTEAFF. The CDR3 DNA reads TGTGCCAGCAGCCTGATGACGGGGGCTCGGAACACTGAAGCTTTCTTT.

The V and J genes are TRBV10-3 and TRBJ2-3, with TRBD2 as a possible D gene (6 bases). V lost 3 bases and J lost 0, with 19 bases in between. The germline V gene encodes CDR1 ENHRY and CDR2 SYGVKD. The CDR3 has 18 amino acids. The CDR3 region has the DNA TGTGCCATCAGTGATAGGGAGTCTAGCGCCCTGAGCACAGATACGCAGTATTTT. Residues: CAISDRESSALSTDTQYF.

Only one count was recorded for this clone. The chain uses TRBV28 and TRBJ2-7; D not certain. The V end was cut by 2 bases, the J end by 7 bases, with 15 bases between. Germline V gives CDR1 MDHEN, CDR2 SYDVKM. This CDR3 is built from 14 residues. The chain's CDR3 is CASSLLDREGEQYF. The CDR3 DNA follows: TGTGCCAGCAGTTTACTGGATCGAGAAGGGGAGCAGTACTTC.

This clone was recorded once. For the CDR3, the DNA is TGTGCCAGCTCCCGACTAGCGGGAGGTACCTACGAGCAGTACTTC. Amino acid sequence: CASSRLAGGTYEQYF. This chain joins TRBV18 and TRBJ2-7, with TRBD2 identical over 13 bases. The ends lost 6 bases at V and 2 bases at J; junction bases unmatched: 4. The CDR3 has 15 residues. Germline V CDR1 and CDR2: KGHSH, LQKENI.

The chain employs TRBV23-1 and TRBJ2-7; D perhaps matches TRBD1 (6 bases). TRBV23-1 is treated as an ORF (open reading frame) with a function not yet certain. The CDR3 is 19 amino acids. The germline V and J ends were trimmed by 2 bases and 7 bases, with 30 bases remaining between them. The CDR3 sequence is CASSQADSPKVGALLEQYF. The CDR3 region has the DNA TGCGCCAGCAGTCAAGCGGACAGTCCAAAGGTGGGGGCTTTATTGGAGCAGTACTTC.

By sample share, this clone is medium-sized. The gene calls are TRBV7-6 and TRBJ1-2, with no clear D. Trimming shortened V by 2 bases and J by 0 bases, and 13 bases separated the two germline ends. Looked up from germline, CDR1 is SGHVS and CDR2 is FNYEAQ. The CDR3 extends over 16 amino acids. CDR3: CASSLSSTVANYGYTF. DNA for the CDR3: TGTGCCAGCAGCTTATCATCCACAGTAGCTAACTATGGCTACACCTTC.

The chain combines TRBV9 with TRBJ2-7; TRBD1 aligns across 11 bases. Per the germline V gene, CDR1 is SGDLS and CDR2 is YYNGEE. Trimming took 5 bases from V and 1 from J; bases not matched to a gene: 11. This CDR3 contains 17 residues. CDR3 DNA sequence: TGTGCCAGCAGTGAAGATACCGGGACAGGGGGGTCCTACGAGCAGTACTTC. It yields the protein CASSEDTGTGGSYEQYF. The full variable domain, in which reference TRBV9 and TRBJ2-7 provide the parts outside the CDR3, is DSGVTQTPKHLITATGQRVTLRCSPRSGDLSVYWYQQSLDQGLQFLIQYYNGEERAKGNILERFSAQQFPDLHSELNLSSLELGDSALYFCASSEDTGTGGSYEQYFGPGTRLTVT.

The V and J genes are TRBV27 and TRBJ2-5; either TRBD1 or TRBD2 may supply D (6 bases each). The CDR3 is made up of 13 amino acids. Trimming removed 10 bases from V and 4 bases from J, with 16 bases in between. CDR1 and CDR2 from the germline V gene are MNHEY and SMNVEV (reference sequence). The CDR3 DNA follows: TGTGCCACTGCGCAGGGGAGGAGAGAGACCCAGTACTTC. Encoded protein: CATAQGRRETQYF.

The V gene is TRBV9, the J gene TRBJ2-5; D tentatively fits TRBD1 or TRBD2 (5 bases each). Germline CDR1 reads SGDLS; CDR2 reads YYNGEE. The CDR3 contains 15 residues. Trimming left V 1 base short and J 1 base short, with 11 bases between. The CDR3 coding sequence is TGTGCCAGCAGCGTATTTGTAGGGACCCAAGAGACCCAGTACTTC. Residues: CASSVFVGTQETQYF.

The table lists this clone with a few counts. The chain combines TRBV28 with TRBJ1-2; TRBD1 might be the D (5 bases). Germline V gives CDR1 MDHEN, CDR2 SYDVKM. The CDR3 consists of 16 residues. Trimming took 4 bases from V and 10 from J, leaving 25 bases between them. The DNA of the CDR3 is TGTGCCAGCAGTTCGCTCACCCATGGGACCTCCTCCGACTACACCTTC. This sequence encodes CASSSLTHGTSSDYTF.

The chain couples TRBV10-3 to TRBJ2-3; 12 positions agree with TRBD2. Trimming removed 5 bases from V and 0 bases from J; junction bases left unmatched: 3. Germline V gene data show CDR1 as ENHRY and CDR2 as SYGVKD. The CDR3 sequence is 16 residues long. CDR3 sequence reads: CAISTGTSGSTDTQYF. Written as DNA, the CDR3 is TGTGCCATCAGTACCGGGACTAGCGGGAGCACAGATACGCAGTATTTT.

J is TRBJ2-7 and V is TRBV6-1, with 9 bases identical to TRBD1. Looked up from germline, CDR1 is MNHNS and CDR2 is SASEGT. Trimming removed 6 bases from V and 4 bases from J; junction bases left unmatched: 4. The CDR3 loop spans 13 amino acids. The CDR3 spells CASRMTGGYEQYF. In nucleotides, the CDR3 is TGTGCCAGCAGGATGACAGGGGGGTACGAGCAGTACTTC.

The chain carries TRBV2 and TRBJ1-1; 7 bases align to TRBD1. The length of the CDR3 is 15 residues. Germline values: CDR1 SNHLY, CDR2 FYNNEI. Trimming at V came to 2 bases and at J to 2 bases, leaving 5 bases not matched to a gene. The CDR3 spells CASSEPGQANTEAFF. The CDR3 bases are TGTGCCAGCAGTGAACCCGGACAGGCCAACACTGAAGCTTTCTTT.

The J gene is TRBJ2-1, the V gene TRBV27; D not certain. This CDR3 contains 14 residues. V was pared by 3 bases and J by 5 bases, with 11 bases between. Germline V gives CDR1 MNHEY, CDR2 SMNVEV (reference sequence). CDR3 sequence reads: CASSFTNPNNEQFF. CDR3 nucleotides: TGTGCCAGCAGTTTCACGAATCCTAACAATGAGCAGTTCTTC.

This chain joins TRBV27 and TRBJ2-6; possibly TRBD2 for D (7 bases). Per germline, CDR1 MNHEY and CDR2 SMNVEV (reference sequence). This CDR3 region has 15 residues. Trimming stripped 4 bases from V and 4 bases from J, with 11 bases between. The CDR3 DNA is TGTGCCAGCAGTTCCGCGGGGGCAGGGGCCAACGTCCTGACTTTC. It translates to CASSSAGAGANVLTF.